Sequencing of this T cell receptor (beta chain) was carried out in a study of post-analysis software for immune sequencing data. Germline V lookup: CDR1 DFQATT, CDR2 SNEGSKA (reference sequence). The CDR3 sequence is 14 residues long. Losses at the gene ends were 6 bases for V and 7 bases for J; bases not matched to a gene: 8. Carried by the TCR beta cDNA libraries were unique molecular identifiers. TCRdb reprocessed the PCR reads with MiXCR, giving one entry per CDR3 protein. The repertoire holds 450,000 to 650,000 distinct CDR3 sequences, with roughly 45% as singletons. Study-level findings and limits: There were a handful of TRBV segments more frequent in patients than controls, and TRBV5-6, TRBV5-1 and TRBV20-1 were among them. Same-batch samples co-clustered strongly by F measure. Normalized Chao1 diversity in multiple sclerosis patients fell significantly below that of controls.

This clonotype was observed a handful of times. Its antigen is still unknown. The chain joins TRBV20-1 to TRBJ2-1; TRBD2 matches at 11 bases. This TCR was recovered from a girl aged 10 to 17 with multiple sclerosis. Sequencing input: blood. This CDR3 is CSAQTSGITNEQFF. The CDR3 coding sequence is TGCAGTGCCCAGACTAGCGGGATTACGAATGAGCAGTTCTTC.